This entry features one TCR beta chain sequence. Its antigen is not identified. This record comes from a study of shared clonotypes between healthy human individuals. Study details: Per donor, CD8 memory used one plate, CD8 naive used two, CD4 memory used three and CD4 naive used three.

Germline CDR1 and CDR2: SGHNT and YYREEE (reference sequence). Between the trimmed V and J ends, which lost 2 bases and 0 bases, there was a span of 6 bases. The CDR3 extends over 14 amino acids. Authors' analysis steps: Filtering differed since immunoSEQ provided only junctions, with no quality scores. Clones were read by immunoSEQ multiplex PCR, and TCRdb kept only the in-frame ones, dropping some. V, J and clone size are those of that table, while D and trimming were read from the DNA. Here the sample spans some 2,400,000 clones, approximately 94% being singletons. Study outcomes and limitations: An effect of sequencing depth on clonotype sharing among donors was expected.

The sample was naive CD4+ T cells sorted from blood. Subset in this sample: CD45RA+ positively selected. This chain uses TRBV5-4 with TRBJ2-1; D gene unclear. The sequence came from a man between 18 and 29 years old in good health. The CDR3 bases are TGTGCCAGCAGCTTCGATAGCTCCTACAATGAGCAGTTCTTC. The encoded protein is CASSFDSSYNEQFF.